The clone carrying this T cell receptor beta chain was recorded a few times. This sample was included in a study of CD8+ T cells in alopecia areata. Sample treatment: oral pan-JAK inhibitor, 5-10 mg twice daily. Extracted RNA was reverse transcribed, and the resulting cDNA served as sequencing template. TCRdb's table, derived via immunoSEQ multiplex PCR, lists solely in-frame clones and lacks some. Among 110,000 to 150,000 clones listed, nearly 55% were seen once. Trimming took 3 bases from V and 9 from J; bases not matched to a gene: 3. Germline V CDR1 and CDR2: MNHEY, SMNVEV (reference sequence). The CDR3 has 14 amino acids.

This sequence joins TRBV27 and TRBJ2-2, with 11 bases aligning to TRBD2. The TCR comes from a human donor with alopecia areata. Sequenced material: CD8+ T cells sorted from blood, taken at week 4, from a patient treated with tofacitinib. In DNA form, the CDR3 reads TGTGCCAGCAGTTTTAGCGGGGGGGCCCGGGAGCTGTTTTTT. As protein: CASSFSGGARELFF.